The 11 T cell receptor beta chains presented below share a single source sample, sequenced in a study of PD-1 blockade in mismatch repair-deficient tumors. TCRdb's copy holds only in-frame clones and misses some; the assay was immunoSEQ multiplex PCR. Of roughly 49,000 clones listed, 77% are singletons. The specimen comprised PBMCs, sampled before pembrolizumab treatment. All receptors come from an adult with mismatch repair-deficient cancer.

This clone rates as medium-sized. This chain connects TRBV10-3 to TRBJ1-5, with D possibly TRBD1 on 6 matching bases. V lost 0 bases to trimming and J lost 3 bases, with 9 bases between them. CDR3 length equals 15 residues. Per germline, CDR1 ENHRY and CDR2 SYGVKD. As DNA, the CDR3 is TGTGCCATCAGTGAGTCAGGGGGAATCAATCAGCCCCAGCATTTT. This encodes CAISESGGINQPQHF.

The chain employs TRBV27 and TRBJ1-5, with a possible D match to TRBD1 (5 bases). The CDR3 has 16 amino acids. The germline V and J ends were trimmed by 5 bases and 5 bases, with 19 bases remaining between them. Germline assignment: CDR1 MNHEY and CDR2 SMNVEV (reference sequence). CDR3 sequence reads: CASSPQQVWEDQPQHF. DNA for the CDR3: TGTGCCAGCAGTCCCCAACAGGTCTGGGAGGATCAGCCCCAGCATTTT.

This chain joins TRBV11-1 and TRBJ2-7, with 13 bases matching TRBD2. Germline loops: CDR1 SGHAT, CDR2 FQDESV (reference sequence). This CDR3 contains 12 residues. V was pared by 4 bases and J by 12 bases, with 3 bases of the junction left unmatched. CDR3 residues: CASSWTSGSVYF. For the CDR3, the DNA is TGTGCCAGCAGCTGGACTAGCGGGAGTGTGTACTTC.

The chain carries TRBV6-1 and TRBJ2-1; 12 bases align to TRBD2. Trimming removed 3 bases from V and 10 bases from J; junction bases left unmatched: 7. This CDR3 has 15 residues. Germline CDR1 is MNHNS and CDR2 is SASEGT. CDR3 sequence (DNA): TGTGCCAGCAGTGATACCCTAGCGGGAGGGAACGAGCAGTTCTTC. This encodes CASSDTLAGGNEQFF.

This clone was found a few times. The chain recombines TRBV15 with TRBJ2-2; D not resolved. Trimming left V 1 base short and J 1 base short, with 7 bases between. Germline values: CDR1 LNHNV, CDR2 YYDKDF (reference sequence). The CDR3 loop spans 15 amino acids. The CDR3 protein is CATSRGQVNTGELFF. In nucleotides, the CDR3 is TGTGCCACCAGCAGAGGGCAGGTGAACACCGGGGAGCTGTTTTTT.

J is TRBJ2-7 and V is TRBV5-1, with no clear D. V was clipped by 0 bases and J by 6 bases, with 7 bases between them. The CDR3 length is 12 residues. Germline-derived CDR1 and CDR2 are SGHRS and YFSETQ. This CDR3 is CASSLGDREQYF. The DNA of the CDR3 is TGCGCCAGCAGCTTGGGGGATCGCGAGCAGTACTTC. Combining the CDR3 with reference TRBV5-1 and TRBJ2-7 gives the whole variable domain KAGVTQTPRYLIKTRGQQVTLSCSPISGHRSVSWYQQTPGQGLQFLFEYFSETQRNKGNFPGRFSGRQFSNSRSEMNVSTLELGDSALYLCASSLGDREQYFGPGTRLTVT.

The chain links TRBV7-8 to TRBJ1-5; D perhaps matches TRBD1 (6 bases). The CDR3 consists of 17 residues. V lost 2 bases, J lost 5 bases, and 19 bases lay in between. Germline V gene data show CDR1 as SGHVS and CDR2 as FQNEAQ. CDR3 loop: CASSLLNVNRVYQPQHF. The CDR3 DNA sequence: TGTGCCAGCAGCTTATTGAATGTGAACAGGGTATATCAGCCCCAGCATTTT.

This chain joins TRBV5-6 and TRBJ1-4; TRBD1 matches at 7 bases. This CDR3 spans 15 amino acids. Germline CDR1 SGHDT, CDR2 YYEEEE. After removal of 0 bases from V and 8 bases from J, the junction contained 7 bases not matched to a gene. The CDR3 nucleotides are TGTGCCAGCAGCTTGGTGGGTGGACAGGACGAAAAACTGTTTTTT. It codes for CASSLVGGQDEKLFF. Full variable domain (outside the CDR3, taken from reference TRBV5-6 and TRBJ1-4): DAGVTQSPTHLIKTRGQQVTLRCSPKSGHDTVSWYQQALGQGPQFIFQYYEEEERQRGNFPDRFSGHQFPNYSSELNVNALLLGDSALYLCASSLVGGQDEKLFFGSGTQLSVL.

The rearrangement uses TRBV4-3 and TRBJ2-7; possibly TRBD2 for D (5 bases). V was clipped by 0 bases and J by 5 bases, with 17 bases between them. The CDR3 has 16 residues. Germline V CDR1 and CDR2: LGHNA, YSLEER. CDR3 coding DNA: TGCGCCAGCAGCCAAGAAAGGGTGGAGGATCAGAACGAGCAGTACTTC. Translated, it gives CASSQERVEDQNEQYF.

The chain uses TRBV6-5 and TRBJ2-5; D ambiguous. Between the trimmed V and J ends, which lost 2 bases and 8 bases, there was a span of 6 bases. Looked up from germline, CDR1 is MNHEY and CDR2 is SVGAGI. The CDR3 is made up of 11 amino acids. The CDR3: CASSYLETQYF. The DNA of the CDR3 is TGTGCCAGCAGTTACCTGGAAACCCAGTACTTC.

In nucleotides, the CDR3 is TGTGCCAGCAGCAAGGACAGGGAGACCTACCAGTACTTC. This encodes CASSKDRETYQYF. This chain connects TRBV14 to TRBJ2-5, with TRBD1 matching 8 bases. J was trimmed by 10 bases and V by 5 bases; bases with no gene match: 9. In germline, CDR1 is SGHDN, CDR2 FVKESK. CDR3 length: 13 residues.